The T cell receptor (beta chain) described here comes from a study of cytomegalovirus exposure and HLA in healthy donors. Germline V gives CDR1 PRHDT, CDR2 FYEKMQ (reference sequence). V lost 3 bases and J lost 4, with 12 bases in between. The CDR3 consists of 14 residues. Vbeta (60) and Jbeta (13) primers were used in the PCR. Here immunoSEQ multiplex PCR was the method, and the copy in TCRdb shows in-frame clones only, minus some. The table lists 150,000 to 200,000 clones, around 81% of them singletons. The sequencing input was PBMCs. This rearrangement joins TRBV13 to TRBJ2-5; TRBD1 is a possible D gene (5 bases). The clonotype comes from a man aged 40-50 years in good health and CMV-seronegative. The CDR3 reads CASSFKGISETQYF. CDR3 nucleotides: TGTGCCAGCAGCTTCAAGGGGATCTCAGAGACCCAGTACTTC.